Following are 4 T cell receptor beta chains from one sample sequenced in a study of technical replicates of blood from a few donors. Profiled with immunoSEQ multiplex PCR; TCRdb holds only in-frame clones, not every one. Among 56,000 or so clones listed, about 96% were seen once. The sequenced sample was PBMCs. The source is a human donor in good health. Some clones in this sample may be carry-over from other donors' samples.

J is TRBJ1-1 and V is TRBV5-1, with D unresolved. The germline CDR1 and CDR2 sequences are SGHRS and YFSETQ. The V end lost 0 bases, the J end lost 5 bases, and 11 bases lay between the germline ends. There are 14 residues in the CDR3. The CDR3 region has the DNA TGCGCCAGCAGCTTGGGGGCCCAACAAACTGAAGCTTTCTTT. Translation: CASSLGAQQTEAFF. The full variable domain, its missing parts supplied by reference TRBV5-1 and TRBJ1-1, is KAGVTQTPRYLIKTRGQQVTLSCSPISGHRSVSWYQQTPGQGLQFLFEYFSETQRNKGNFPGRFSGRQFSNSRSEMNVSTLELGDSALYLCASSLGAQQTEAFFGQGTRLTVV.

In its sample, this clone was seen once. This chain joins TRBV5-8 and TRBJ1-6; 12 nucleotides agree with TRBD1. Losses at the gene ends were 0 bases for V and 8 bases for J; bases not matched to a gene: 3. The CDR3 sequence is 16 residues long. The V gene's germline CDR1 is SGHTS and CDR2 YDEGEE. CDR3 nucleotides: TGTGCCAGCAGCTTGGTGGGGACAGGGGGCCATTCACCCCTCCACTTT. Its translation: CASSLVGTGGHSPLHF.

The rearrangement joins TRBV9 to TRBJ1-6, with D uncertain. The V and J ends lost 0 bases and 7 bases respectively, with 8 bases between them. This CDR3 is 14 amino acids long. In germline, CDR1 is SGDLS, CDR2 YYNGEE. CDR3 in amino acids: CASSVGGKNSPLHF. The CDR3 nucleotides read TGTGCCAGCAGCGTAGGAGGGAAGAATTCACCCCTCCACTTT. Complete variable domain (other parts from reference TRBV9 and TRBJ1-6): DSGVTQTPKHLITATGQRVTLRCSPRSGDLSVYWYQQSLDQGLQFLIQYYNGEERAKGNILERFSAQQFPDLHSELNLSSLELGDSALYFCASSVGGKNSPLHFGNGTRLTVT.

CDR3 loop: CASSLFRQPNTEAFF. In nucleotides, the CDR3 is TGTGCCAGCAGCCTATTTAGACAGCCAAACACTGAAGCTTTCTTT. This chain connects TRBV7-2 to TRBJ1-1; a weak D match, TRBD1 (5 bases). Trimming stripped 5 bases from V and 2 bases from J, with 15 bases between. The germline V gene encodes CDR1 SGHTA and CDR2 FQGNSA. This CDR3 is built from 15 residues.